This T cell receptor (beta chain) was found in a study of blood T cell repertoires in COVID-19. The method was immunoSEQ multiplex PCR; TCRdb's version includes in-frame clones alone and lacks a portion of them. The table records just over 650,000 clones, 85% to 90% of them present only once. The germline V gene has CDR1 SGHDT and CDR2 YYEEEE. Trimming cost V 3 bases and J 2 bases; bases outside gene matches: 6. This CDR3 region has 15 residues. V is TRBV5-6 and J is TRBJ2-3, with 7 nucleotides matching TRBD2. The clonotype comes from a woman between 18 and 29 years old with acute or convalescent COVID-19. Sequenced material: peripheral blood. This chain's CDR3 is CASSYSAGITDTQYF. The CDR3, as DNA: TGTGCCAGCAGCTATTCAGCGGGGATCACAGATACGCAGTATTTT.